A selection of T cell receptor beta chains follows, all from one sample in a study of cytomegalovirus exposure and HLA in healthy donors. Clones were sequenced by immunoSEQ multiplex PCR, and TCRdb holds only the in-frame ones, with some missing. The sample has over 120,000 clones, about 87% seen once. The sample consisted of PBMCs. These receptors came from a man aged 18 to 35 in good health and CMV-seropositive. Each CDR3 is given with its conserved first and last residue. D genes are given only for firm matches. Size values are once, few and many counts, or a class for expanded clones, and some rows have none.

clone_size: .
d_call: TRBD1
j_call: TRBJ2-4
v_call: TRBV18
cdr3_nt: TGTGCCAGCCAGGGACAGGGGAAAAACATTCAGTACTTC
cdr3_aa: CASQGQGKNIQYF

clone_size: .
d_call: .
j_call: TRBJ1-2
v_call: TRBV5-4
cdr3_nt: TGTGCCAGCAGCTCCCTAGCAAAGGATGGCTACACCTTC
cdr3_aa: CASSSLAKDGYTF

clone_size: once
d_call: .
j_call: TRBJ1-1
v_call: TRBV28
cdr3_nt: TGTGCCAGCAGTTGGCTGACTGGGGGCGGTACTGAAGCTTTCTTT
cdr3_aa: CASSWLTGGGTEAFF

clone_size: .
d_call: TRBD1
j_call: TRBJ2-2
v_call: TRBV6-4
cdr3_nt: TGTGCCAGCAGTCCGGGACAGGAGAACACCGGGGAGCTGTTTTTT
cdr3_aa: CASSPGQENTGELFF

clone_size: .
d_call: .
j_call: TRBJ1-2
v_call: TRBV28
cdr3_nt: TGTGCCAGCAGGGAGCACTATGGCTACACCTTC
cdr3_aa: CASREHYGYTF

clone_size: .
d_call: TRBD2
j_call: TRBJ2-5
v_call: TRBV7-9
cdr3_nt: TGTGCCAGCAGCTTAGTAGCGGGAATAGGAGAGACCCAGTACTTC
cdr3_aa: CASSLVAGIGETQYF

clone_size: .
d_call: .
j_call: TRBJ1-5
v_call: TRBV7-9
cdr3_nt: TGTGCCAGCAGCTCACAGGGATTCAATCAGCCCCAGCATTTT
cdr3_aa: CASSSQGFNQPQHF

clone_size: .
d_call: TRBD2
j_call: TRBJ2-7
v_call: TRBV18
cdr3_nt: TGTGCCAGCTCACTGGGAGGGAGCTACGAGCAGTACTTC
cdr3_aa: CASSLGGSYEQYF

clone_size: .
d_call: .
j_call: TRBJ1-1
v_call: TRBV27
cdr3_nt: TGTGCCAGCAGTTCCTACAGGGATGGCACTGAAGCTTTCTTT
cdr3_aa: CASSSYRDGTEAFF

clone_size: .
d_call: .
j_call: TRBJ2-1
v_call: TRBV30
cdr3_nt: TGTGCCTGGGCATTACGCGCCAATGAGCAGTTCTTC
cdr3_aa: CAWALRANEQFF

clone_size: .
d_call: .
j_call: TRBJ1-5
v_call: TRBV15
cdr3_nt: TGTGCCACCAGCAGAGTGGAGGGTCGGAATCAGCCCCAGCATTTT
cdr3_aa: CATSRVEGRNQPQHF

clone_size: .
d_call: TRBD2
j_call: TRBJ2-7
v_call: TRBV4-2
cdr3_nt: TGTGCCAGCAGCCAAGAAACTAGCGGGAGCTACGAGCAGTACTTC
cdr3_aa: CASSQETSGSYEQYF

clone_size: once
d_call: .
j_call: TRBJ1-6
v_call: TRBV5-4
cdr3_nt: TGTGCCAGCAGCTCTGGGGTTCAGGGTGTTGATAATTCACCCCTCCACTTT
cdr3_aa: CASSSGVQGVDNSPLHF

clone_size: .
d_call: .
j_call: TRBJ1-1
v_call: TRBV7-9
cdr3_nt: TGTGCCAGCAGCTTAAGTTTGGCTCACCCTGAAGCTTTCTTT
cdr3_aa: CASSLSLAHPEAFF

clone_size: .
d_call: .
j_call: TRBJ1-5
v_call: TRBV11-2
cdr3_nt: TGTGCCAGCAGCTCAGGGTTAGTTAGCAATCAGCCCCAGCATTTT
cdr3_aa: CASSSGLVSNQPQHF

clone_size: .
d_call: .
j_call: TRBJ1-1
v_call: TRBV6-1
cdr3_nt: TGTGCCAGCAGTGTACTTCCCTCTTACAGGGTCGTGGAGGAGGACACTGAAGCTTTCTTT
cdr3_aa: CASSVLPSYRVVEEDTEAFF

clone_size: .
d_call: .
j_call: TRBJ1-2
v_call: TRBV7-2
cdr3_nt: TGTGCCAGCAGCTCTCCGGGACACAACTATGGCTACACCTTC
cdr3_aa: CASSSPGHNYGYTF

clone_size: few
d_call: .
j_call: TRBJ2-4
v_call: TRBV6-6
cdr3_nt: TGTGCCAGCAGTTTATCAAACATTCAGTACTTC
cdr3_aa: CASSLSNIQYF

clone_size: .
d_call: .
j_call: TRBJ1-4
v_call: TRBV30
cdr3_nt: TGTGCCTGGAGTGCGAGGGTAGGGGCAGGGGTTAGGGCAACTAATGAAAAACTGTTTTTT
cdr3_aa: CAWSARVGAGVRATNEKLFF

clone_size: .
d_call: .
j_call: TRBJ2-1
v_call: TRBV30
cdr3_nt: TGTGCCTGGAGTGTTGGCGGGCTATACAATGAGCAGTTCTTC
cdr3_aa: CAWSVGGLYNEQFF

clone_size: .
d_call: .
j_call: TRBJ1-1
v_call: TRBV4-1
cdr3_nt: TGCGCCAGCAGCCAAGAACCCGAAGCTATGAACACTGAAGCTTTCTTT
cdr3_aa: CASSQEPEAMNTEAFF

clone_size: .
d_call: TRBD1
j_call: TRBJ1-5
v_call: TRBV19
cdr3_nt: TGTGCCAGTAGTAGACAGGGGGACAGCAATCAGCCCCAGCATTTT
cdr3_aa: CASSRQGDSNQPQHF

clone_size: .
d_call: .
j_call: TRBJ1-2
v_call: TRBV19
cdr3_nt: TGTGCCAGTAGTCTGGGCGACTATGGCTACACCTTC
cdr3_aa: CASSLGDYGYTF

clone_size: .
d_call: .
j_call: TRBJ1-1
v_call: TRBV28
cdr3_nt: TGTGCCACCTCCCCTCAGGGGAGGGCTGAAGCTTTCTTT
cdr3_aa: CATSPQGRAEAFF

clone_size: .
d_call: TRBD2
j_call: TRBJ2-7
v_call: TRBV4-1
cdr3_nt: TGCGCCAGCAGCCAATCCGCGGGAGGGCCGGACGAGCAGTACTTC
cdr3_aa: CASSQSAGGPDEQYF

clone_size: .
d_call: .
j_call: TRBJ1-2
v_call: TRBV18
cdr3_nt: TGTGCCAGCTCACCCTCTAGTAACTATGGCTACACCTTC
cdr3_aa: CASSPSSNYGYTF

clone_size: .
d_call: TRBD1
j_call: TRBJ1-1
v_call: TRBV30
cdr3_nt: TGTGCCTGGAGGTACGGGGGGACAGGCCGAACTGAAGCTTTCTTT
cdr3_aa: CAWRYGGTGRTEAFF

clone_size: .
d_call: .
j_call: TRBJ1-3
v_call: TRBV4-1
cdr3_nt: TGCGCCAGCAGCGGAAATCGGGGTTCTGGAAACACCATATATTTT
cdr3_aa: CASSGNRGSGNTIYF

clone_size: .
d_call: .
j_call: TRBJ1-2
v_call: TRBV7-9
cdr3_nt: TGTGCCAGCAGCTTCCCAGGGGCCCCGACTATAGGCTACACCTTC
cdr3_aa: CASSFPGAPTIGYTF

clone_size: .
d_call: .
j_call: TRBJ1-2
v_call: TRBV18
cdr3_nt: TGTGCCAGCTCACCACGCAGGGGAGATGGCTACACCTTC
cdr3_aa: CASSPRRGDGYTF

clone_size: .
d_call: TRBD1
j_call: TRBJ1-4
v_call: TRBV5-4
cdr3_nt: TGTGCCAGCAGTTCGGACAGGGCGAGTAGGCTGTTTTTT
cdr3_aa: CASSSDRASRLFF

clone_size: .
d_call: .
j_call: TRBJ2-7
v_call: TRBV7-6
cdr3_nt: TGTGCCAGCAGCTTAGGTCGTCAGAATGCGGGCTACGAGCAGTACTTC
cdr3_aa: CASSLGRQNAGYEQYF

clone_size: .
d_call: .
j_call: TRBJ2-1
v_call: TRBV11-3
cdr3_nt: TGTGCCAGCAGCCACAGAGACAATGAGCAGTTCTTC
cdr3_aa: CASSHRDNEQFF

clone_size: few
d_call: .
j_call: TRBJ2-1
v_call: TRBV7-9
cdr3_nt: TGTGCCAGCAGCTTAGTTCAGAATGAGCAGTTCTTC
cdr3_aa: CASSLVQNEQFF

clone_size: .
d_call: TRBD2
j_call: TRBJ2-5
v_call: TRBV7-8
cdr3_nt: TGTGCCAGCAGCCATAGCGGGGGGGCCGGGACCCAGTACTTC
cdr3_aa: CASSHSGGAGTQYF

clone_size: .
d_call: .
j_call: TRBJ2-3
v_call: TRBV9
cdr3_nt: TGTGCCAGCAGCGTAAAGGGGCCCGAAGATACGCAGTATTTT
cdr3_aa: CASSVKGPEDTQYF

clone_size: .
d_call: .
j_call: TRBJ1-1
v_call: TRBV30
cdr3_nt: TGTGCCTCCCTGAGGGGGGGACGGCTCCGGAACACTGAAGCTTTCTTT
cdr3_aa: CASLRGGRLRNTEAFF

clone_size: .
d_call: .
j_call: TRBJ1-2
v_call: TRBV27
cdr3_nt: TGTGCCAGCAGTCCCTATAGGGGCGGCTACACCTTC
cdr3_aa: CASSPYRGGYTF

clone_size: .
d_call: TRBD1
j_call: TRBJ1-2
v_call: TRBV9
cdr3_nt: TGTGCCAGCATGACCGGGACAGGGTATGGCTACACCTTC
cdr3_aa: CASMTGTGYGYTF

clone_size: .
d_call: .
j_call: TRBJ2-2
v_call: TRBV18
cdr3_nt: TGTGCCAGCTCACCCACGGTGACCGGGGAGCTGTTTTTT
cdr3_aa: CASSPTVTGELFF

clone_size: .
d_call: .
j_call: TRBJ2-2
v_call: TRBV5-6
cdr3_nt: TGTGCCAGCACCCCTCCCCTTACAGCTCGGGAGCTGTTTTTT
cdr3_aa: CASTPPLTARELFF

clone_size: once
d_call: .
j_call: TRBJ2-7
v_call: TRBV7-9
cdr3_nt: TGTGCCAGCAGTCTATTTTACGGGACTTCCTACGAGCAGTACTTC
cdr3_aa: CASSLFYGTSYEQYF

clone_size: .
d_call: TRBD1
j_call: TRBJ2-2
v_call: TRBV11-2
cdr3_nt: TGTGCCAGCAGCTCCCCGGTGGGACAGGGGTTCGGGGAGCTGTTTTTT
cdr3_aa: CASSSPVGQGFGELFF

clone_size: .
d_call: .
j_call: TRBJ2-6
v_call: TRBV7-8
cdr3_nt: TGTGCCAGCAGCCCGCAGACTCCGCCCGGGGCCAACGTCCTGACTTTC
cdr3_aa: CASSPQTPPGANVLTF

clone_size: .
d_call: .
j_call: TRBJ1-5
v_call: TRBV19
cdr3_nt: TGTGCCAGTAGTGCGTACACAGGTTCGAGCAATCAGCCCCAGCATTTT
cdr3_aa: CASSAYTGSSNQPQHF